In its sample, the clone carrying this T cell receptor beta chain was seen a few times. The data stem from a study of T-cell memory formation after mild COVID-19. TCR alpha and TCR beta cDNA libraries carrying sample barcodes and UMIs were produced by 5'RACE using constant-segment primers. From the 5' RACE reads, TCRdb called clonotypes with MiXCR, one entry per CDR3 protein. Here the sample spans under 350,000 distinct CDR3 sequences, around 15% being singletons. Trimming took 4 bases from V and 1 from J, leaving 7 bases between them. There are 14 residues in the CDR3. Germline CDR1 reads SEHNR; CDR2 reads FQNEAQ (reference sequence).

The chain links TRBV7-9 to TRBJ2-2, with D possibly TRBD2 on 6 matching bases. Sequencing used PBMCs or a T cell subset sorted from them (not recorded which). This clonotype originated in a man between 18 and 35 years old who had mild COVID-19 (a few samples of this study predate the infection). Cell type and time point are not known. CDR3 region: CASSWGLNTGELFF. The CDR3 region has the DNA TGTGCCAGCAGCTGGGGACTGAACACCGGGGAGCTGTTTTTT. Looking up the rest from reference TRBV7-9 and TRBJ2-2 gives the full variable domain: DTGVSQNPRHKITKRGQNVTFRCDPISEHNRLYWYRQTLGQGPEFLTYFQNEAQLEKSRLLSDRFSAERPKGSFSTLEIQRTEQGDSAMYLCASSWGLNTGELFFGEGSRLTVL.